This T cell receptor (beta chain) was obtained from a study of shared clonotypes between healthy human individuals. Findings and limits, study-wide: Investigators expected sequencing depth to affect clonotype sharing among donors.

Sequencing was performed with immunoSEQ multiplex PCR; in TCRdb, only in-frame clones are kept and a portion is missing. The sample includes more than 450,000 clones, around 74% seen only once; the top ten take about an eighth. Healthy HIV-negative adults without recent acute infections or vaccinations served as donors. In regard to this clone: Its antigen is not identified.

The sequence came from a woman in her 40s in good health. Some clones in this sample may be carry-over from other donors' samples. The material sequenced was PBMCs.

This CDR3 is CASNAAKAYEQYF. In DNA, the CDR3 is TGTGCCAGCAATGCGGCGAAAGCCTACGAGCAGTACTTC. This sequence joins TRBV6-1 and TRBJ2-7, with D unclear. This CDR3 is built from 13 residues. Germline V gene data show CDR1 as MNHNS and CDR2 as SASEGT. Trimming took off 7 bases at V and 2 bases at J, with 12 bases between the two ends.